The 3 T cell receptor beta chains presented below share a single source sample, sequenced in a study of cytomegalovirus exposure and HLA in healthy donors. In the PCR, 60 Vbeta and 13 Jbeta primers were used. Repertoires were generated with immunoSEQ multiplex PCR, while TCRdb's copy carries only in-frame clones and drops some. This sample has roughly 120,000 clones, with 76% found just once. Input material: PBMCs. These receptors originate from a woman aged 45-65 years in good health and CMV-seropositive.

The gene calls are TRBV6-1 and TRBJ2-7; D might be TRBD2 (6 bases). CDR3 size: 15 residues. V lost 6 bases, J lost 0 bases, and 15 bases lay in between. The germline CDR1 and CDR2 sequences are MNHNS and SASEGT. CDR3 loop: CASSLLADSSYEQYF. DNA for the CDR3: TGTGCCAGCAGCCTACTAGCCGATAGCTCCTACGAGCAGTACTTC.

The sample holds a few counts of this clone. This rearrangement joins TRBV7-9 to TRBJ1-5; D uncertain. This CDR3 has 12 residues. Germline lookup yields CDR1 SEHNR and CDR2 FQNEAQ (reference sequence). The CDR3 sequence: CSVQTGNQPQHF. In nucleotides, the CDR3 is TGTTCCGTCCAGACTGGGAATCAGCCCCAGCATTTT.

V is TRBV19 and J is TRBJ2-1; 14 bases map to TRBD2. The V segment lost 0 bases and the J segment 1 base; nucleotides outside the gene matches: 8. There are 20 residues in the CDR3. Germline-derived CDR1 and CDR2 are LNHDA and SQIVND (reference sequence). CDR3 nucleotide sequence: TGTGCCAGTAGTATAGATGCGGGACTAGCGGGAGAGGGGTCCTACAATGAGCAGTTCTTC. Residues: CASSIDAGLAGEGSYNEQFF.